This T cell receptor beta chain was obtained from a study of T cells in Graves' hyperthyroidism and ophthalmopathy (dated by TCRdb to between 2019 and 2020). Looking at the study overall: Peripheral blood samples were taken at initial diagnosis, before any treatment was given. According to the paper, TCR Vbeta CDR3 sequencing was carried out on approximately 140 peripheral blood samples, which came from under 50 ophthalmopathy, approximately 78 hyperthyroidism and about 17 progressor patients. Thyroid tissue and blood T-cell repertoires from six Graves' hyperthyroidism patients were also compared in the study. After blood sampling, hyperthyroidism patients were treated with methimazole at a starting dose of 30 mg daily, and ophthalmopathy patients were treated with high-dose intravenous methylprednisolone. For training and testing, the 95 to 100 patients in the discovery cohort were randomly divided in a 7:3 ratio. To identify distinguishing TCR V-J signatures, a discovery cohort of 100 patients was used, comprising fewer than 45 with Graves' ophthalmopathy and approximately 57 with stable Graves' hyperthyroidism. An independent validation cohort of under 20 hyperthyroidism patients and approximately 15 patients who later progressed to ophthalmopathy tested prospective prediction of ophthalmopathy.

This clonotype was picked up a small number of times. This clone's antigen is unknown. A much larger clonotype is one base distant, so this may be a read error. Reading the germline V gene gives CDR1 MNHEY and CDR2 SVGEGT. The CDR3 measures 21 amino acids from cysteine to phenylalanine. Kept here is only the CDR3 DNA, which spans 63 bases and is read in frame from base 1. The TCR beta CDR3 regions were amplified from the RNA transcripts. A first-round RT-PCR of the TCR CDR3 used the HTBI primer set with the Qiagen OneStep RT-PCR kit. A second multiplex PCR round built the libraries, followed by size selection and purification. The libraries were sequenced on an Illumina HiSeq2000 using paired-end 100 bp reads. Processing in the source paper ran as follows. SOAPnuke was used to process the raw data, removing reads that contained adapters or uncalled bases, had a mean Phred below 15, or lacked an exact match to the constant primer or identifier. High-quality paired reads were merged with COPE v1.2.5, and unique nucleotide sequences were defined as clonotypes. Clonotypes were aligned to IMGT TRBV, TRBD and TRBJ reference segments using MiTCR v1.1. The analysis was restricted to V-J combinations with a frequency above 0.0001, which together covered 99% to 99.2% of the repertoires. A TCS score was defined as the ratio of F50 (clonal expansion) to E x V (chaos), with BLOSUM62-based TCRdist applied between CDR3 peptides within each V-J. Welch's t-statistics and random forest reduced roughly 530 V-J features to 10 to 15, which were used in a naive Bayes classifier (R e1071). TCRdb handled the public reads itself, with Q25 trimming in fastp and clone calling in MiXCR, and kept productive beta chains. Every distinct CDR3 protein forms one entry, paired with its most common genes and DNA. The V and J calls, along with clone size, are taken from TCRdb and not from the paper's own processing. This sample holds roughly 510,000 distinct CDR3 sequences; around 20% were observed only once. The ten largest clones take up around a quarter of the sample.

The paper as a whole reports these results and caveats: No statistical method was used to set the sample size in advance, and investigators knew the group allocation. Most expanded thyroid clonotypes (frequency above 0.001) were also found in blood, which suggests that blood repertoires may mirror thyroid immune responses. During validation, the model predicted progression to ophthalmopathy a median of about 6.3 months ahead of onset, with just under 71% sensitivity and 72% to 80% specificity. In cross-validation, a model built on a 13 V-J signature told ophthalmopathy apart from stable hyperthyroidism with approximately 90% sensitivity and about 81% specificity, and in testing the same model reached 80%/75%.

Graves' hyperthyroidism was defined as stable when no progression to ophthalmopathy occurred over 18 months of follow-up. The hyperthyroidism patients were between 18 and 65 years old and newly diagnosed, with a disease duration of less than 2 months. The study excluded patients with uncontrolled infections, other autoimmune diseases, pregnancy or lactation. Diagnoses relied on clinical symptoms, serum thyroxine and TRAb, thyroid ultrasound and orbital computed tomography. Ficoll-Paque density gradient centrifugation was used to isolate PBMCs from approximately 10 ml of fresh peripheral blood. Trizol reagent was used to extract total RNA, and RNA quality was then checked on an Agilent 2100 Bioanalyzer.

The chain is assembled from TRBV6-2 or TRBV6-3 and TRBJ2-5, with 10 bases aligning to TRBD2. The source material was blood. The origin of this receptor is a man aged 18 to 30 with Graves' hyperthyroidism. Here is the DNA: TGTGCCAGCAGATCTTCACTCGGGGGACTAGCGTTCGCGTACTTCCGAGAGACCAAGTACTTC. Its coded protein is CASRSSLGGLAFAYFRETKYF.